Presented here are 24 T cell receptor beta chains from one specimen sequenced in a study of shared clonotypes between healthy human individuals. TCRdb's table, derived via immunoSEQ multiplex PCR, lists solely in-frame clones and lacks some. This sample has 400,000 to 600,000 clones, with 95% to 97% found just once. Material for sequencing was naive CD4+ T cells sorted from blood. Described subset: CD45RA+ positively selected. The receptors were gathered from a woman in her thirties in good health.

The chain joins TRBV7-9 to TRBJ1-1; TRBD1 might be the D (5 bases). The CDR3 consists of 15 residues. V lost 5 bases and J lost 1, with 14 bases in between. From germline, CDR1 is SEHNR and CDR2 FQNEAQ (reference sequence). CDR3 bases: TGTGCCAGCAGCCCCGGACATCATGAGAACACTGAAGCTTTCTTT. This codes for CASSPGHHENTEAFF.

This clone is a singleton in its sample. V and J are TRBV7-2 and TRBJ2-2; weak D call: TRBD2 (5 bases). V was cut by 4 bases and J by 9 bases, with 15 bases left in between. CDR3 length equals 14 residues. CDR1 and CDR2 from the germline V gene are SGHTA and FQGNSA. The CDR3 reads CASSSPTGVRELFF. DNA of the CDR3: TGTGCCAGCAGCTCTCCCACCGGGGTCCGGGAGCTGTTTTTT.

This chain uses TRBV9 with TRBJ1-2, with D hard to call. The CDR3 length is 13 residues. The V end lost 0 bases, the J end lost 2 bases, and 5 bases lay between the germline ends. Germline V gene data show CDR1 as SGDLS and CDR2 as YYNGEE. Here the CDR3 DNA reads TGTGCCAGCAGCGTAGTAGAGAACTATGGCTACACCTTC. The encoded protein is CASSVVENYGYTF.

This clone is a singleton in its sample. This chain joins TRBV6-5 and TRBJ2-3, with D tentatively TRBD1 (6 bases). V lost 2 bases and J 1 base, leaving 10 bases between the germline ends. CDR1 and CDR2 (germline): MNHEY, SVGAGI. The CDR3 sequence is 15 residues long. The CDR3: CASSYQAGGTDTQYF. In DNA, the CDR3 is TGTGCCAGCAGTTACCAGGCAGGGGGCACAGATACGCAGTATTTT.

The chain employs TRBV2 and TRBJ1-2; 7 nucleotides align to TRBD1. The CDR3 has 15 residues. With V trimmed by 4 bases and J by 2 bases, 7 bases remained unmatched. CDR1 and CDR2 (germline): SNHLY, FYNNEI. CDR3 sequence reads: CASSGVRGKNYGYTF. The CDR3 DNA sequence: TGTGCCAGCAGTGGTGTCAGGGGGAAGAACTATGGCTACACCTTC.

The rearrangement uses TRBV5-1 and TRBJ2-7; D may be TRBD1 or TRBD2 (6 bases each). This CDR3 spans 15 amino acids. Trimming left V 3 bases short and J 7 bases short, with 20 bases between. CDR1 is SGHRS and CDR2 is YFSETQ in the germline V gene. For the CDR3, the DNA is TGCGCCAGCAGCTCCGAGGGGGGCCTGGGGAAAGAGCAGTACTTC. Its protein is CASSSEGGLGKEQYF.

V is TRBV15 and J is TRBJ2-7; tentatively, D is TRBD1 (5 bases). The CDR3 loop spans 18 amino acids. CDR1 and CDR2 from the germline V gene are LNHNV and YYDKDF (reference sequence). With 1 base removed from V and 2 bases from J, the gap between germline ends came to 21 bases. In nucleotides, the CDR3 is TGTGCCACCAGCAGAGGGGGTATCGGCTTTGGGGCCACCTACGAGCAGTACTTC. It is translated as CATSRGGIGFGATYEQYF.

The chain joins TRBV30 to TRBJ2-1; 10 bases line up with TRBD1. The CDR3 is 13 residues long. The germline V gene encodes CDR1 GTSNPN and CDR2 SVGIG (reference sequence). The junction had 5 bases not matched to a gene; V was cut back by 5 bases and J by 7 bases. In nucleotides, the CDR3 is TGTGCCTGGCCCTTGGGACAGGGGAATGAGCAGTTCTTC. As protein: CAWPLGQGNEQFF.

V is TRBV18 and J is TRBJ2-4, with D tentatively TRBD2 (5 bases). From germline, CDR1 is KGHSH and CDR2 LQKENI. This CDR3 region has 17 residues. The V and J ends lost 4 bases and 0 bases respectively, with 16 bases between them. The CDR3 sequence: CASSLTESGVAKNIQYF. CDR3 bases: TGTGCCAGCTCACTCACAGAATCCGGGGTAGCCAAAAACATTCAGTACTTC.

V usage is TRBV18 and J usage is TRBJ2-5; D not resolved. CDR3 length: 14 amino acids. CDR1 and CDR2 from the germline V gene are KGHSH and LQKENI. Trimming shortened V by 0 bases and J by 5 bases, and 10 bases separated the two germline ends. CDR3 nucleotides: TGTGCCAGCTCACCACCGAAAGAGTTGGAGACCCAGTACTTC. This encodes CASSPPKELETQYF.

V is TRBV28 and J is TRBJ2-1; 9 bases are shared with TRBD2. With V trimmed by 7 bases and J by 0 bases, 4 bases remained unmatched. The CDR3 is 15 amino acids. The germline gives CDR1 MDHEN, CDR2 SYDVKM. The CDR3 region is CASISGGSSYNEQFF. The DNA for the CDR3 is TGTGCCAGCATTAGCGGGGGTTCCTCCTACAATGAGCAGTTCTTC. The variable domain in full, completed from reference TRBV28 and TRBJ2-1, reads DVKVTQSSRYLVKRTGEKVFLECVQDMDHENMFWYRQDPGLGLRLIYFSYDVKMKEKGDIPEGYSVSREKKERFSLILESASTNQTSMYLCASISGGSSYNEQFFGPGTRLTVL.

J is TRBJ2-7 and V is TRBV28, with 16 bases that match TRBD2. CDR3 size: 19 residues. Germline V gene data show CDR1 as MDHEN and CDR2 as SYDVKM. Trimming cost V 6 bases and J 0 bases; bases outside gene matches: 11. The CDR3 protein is CASRVPAGTSGRGSYEQYF. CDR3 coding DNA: TGTGCCAGCAGGGTCCCGGCTGGGACTAGCGGGAGGGGCTCCTACGAGCAGTACTTC.

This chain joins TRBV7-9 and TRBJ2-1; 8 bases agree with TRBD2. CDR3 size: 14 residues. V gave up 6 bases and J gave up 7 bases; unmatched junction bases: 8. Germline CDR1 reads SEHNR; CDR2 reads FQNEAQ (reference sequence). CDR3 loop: CASRPGRAGNEQFF. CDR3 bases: TGTGCCAGCAGACCCGGGAGGGCTGGAAATGAGCAGTTCTTC.

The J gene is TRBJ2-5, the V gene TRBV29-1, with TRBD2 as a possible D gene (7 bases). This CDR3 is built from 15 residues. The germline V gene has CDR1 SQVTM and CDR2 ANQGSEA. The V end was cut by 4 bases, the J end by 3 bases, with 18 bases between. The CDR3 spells CSVVGSGGIKETQYF. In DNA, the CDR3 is TGCAGCGTTGTGGGGTCGGGGGGCATCAAAGAGACCCAGTACTTC.

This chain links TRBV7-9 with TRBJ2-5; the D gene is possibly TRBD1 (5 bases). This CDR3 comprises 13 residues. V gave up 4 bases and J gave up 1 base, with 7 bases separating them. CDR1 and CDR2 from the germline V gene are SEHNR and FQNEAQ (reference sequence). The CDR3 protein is CASSSTAQETQYF. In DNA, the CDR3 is TGTGCCAGCAGCTCGACAGCCCAAGAGACCCAGTACTTC.

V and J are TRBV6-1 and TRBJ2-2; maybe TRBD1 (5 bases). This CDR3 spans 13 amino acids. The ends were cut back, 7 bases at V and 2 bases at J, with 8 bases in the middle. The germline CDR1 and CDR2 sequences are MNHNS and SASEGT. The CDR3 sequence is CASTRGNTGELFF. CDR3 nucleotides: TGTGCCAGCACAAGGGGTAACACCGGGGAGCTGTTTTTT.

The CDR3 is CASQPTGGGDFNYGYTF. Here the CDR3 DNA reads TGTGCCAGCCAACCCACCGGGGGAGGCGATTTTAACTATGGCTACACCTTC. The J gene is TRBJ1-2, the V gene TRBV28, with a tentative D call TRBD1 (5 bases). The germline V gene has CDR1 MDHEN and CDR2 SYDVKM. The CDR3 length is 17 residues. Trimming stripped 8 bases from V and 1 base from J, with 23 bases between.

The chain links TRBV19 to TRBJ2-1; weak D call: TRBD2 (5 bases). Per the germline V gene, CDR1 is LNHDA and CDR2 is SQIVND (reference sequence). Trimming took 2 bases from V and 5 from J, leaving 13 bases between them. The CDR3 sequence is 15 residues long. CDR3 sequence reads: CASSISSGPNNEQFF. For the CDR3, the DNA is TGTGCCAGTAGTATATCCAGCGGACCGAACAATGAGCAGTTCTTC.

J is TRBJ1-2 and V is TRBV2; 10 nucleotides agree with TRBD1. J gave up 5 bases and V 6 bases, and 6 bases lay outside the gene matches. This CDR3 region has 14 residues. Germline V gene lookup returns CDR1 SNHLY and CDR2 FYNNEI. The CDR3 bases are TGTGCCAGCAGGGTGGACAGGGGGATATATGGCTACACCTTC. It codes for CASRVDRGIYGYTF.

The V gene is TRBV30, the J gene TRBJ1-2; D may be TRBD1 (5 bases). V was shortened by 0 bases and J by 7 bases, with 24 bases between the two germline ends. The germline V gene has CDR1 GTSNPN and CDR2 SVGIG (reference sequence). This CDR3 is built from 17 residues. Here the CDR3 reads CAWSVYRTSSRGGGYTF. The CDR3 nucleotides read TGTGCCTGGAGTGTATATCGCACTTCATCGCGGGGCGGTGGCTACACCTTC.

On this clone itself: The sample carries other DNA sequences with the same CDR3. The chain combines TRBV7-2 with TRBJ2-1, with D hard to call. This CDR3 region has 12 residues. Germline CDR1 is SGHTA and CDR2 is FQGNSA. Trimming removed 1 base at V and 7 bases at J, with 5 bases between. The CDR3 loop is CASSLVGNEQFF. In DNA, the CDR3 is TGTGCCAGCAGCTTAGTGGGGAATGAGCAGTTCTTC.

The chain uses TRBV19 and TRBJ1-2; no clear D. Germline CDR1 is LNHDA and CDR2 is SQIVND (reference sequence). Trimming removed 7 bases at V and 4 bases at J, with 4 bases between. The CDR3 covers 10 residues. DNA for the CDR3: TGTGCCAGTACAGGCTATGGCTACACCTTC. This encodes CASTGYGYTF.

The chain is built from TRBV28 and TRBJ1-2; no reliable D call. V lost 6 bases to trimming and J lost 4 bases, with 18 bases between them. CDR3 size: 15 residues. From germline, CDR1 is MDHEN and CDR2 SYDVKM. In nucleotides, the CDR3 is TGTGCCAGCAGGAAGTTCCGGGAGAGGGCCTATGGCTACACCTTC. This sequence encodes CASRKFRERAYGYTF.

The CDR3 reads CASRPTGFYGYTF. CDR3 nucleotides: TGTGCCAGCAGACCGACAGGATTCTATGGCTACACCTTC. The chain joins TRBV28 to TRBJ1-2; maybe TRBD1 (6 bases). V gave up 6 bases and J gave up 4 bases, with 12 bases separating them. CDR3 length: 13 residues. Germline-derived CDR1 and CDR2 are MDHEN and SYDVKM.